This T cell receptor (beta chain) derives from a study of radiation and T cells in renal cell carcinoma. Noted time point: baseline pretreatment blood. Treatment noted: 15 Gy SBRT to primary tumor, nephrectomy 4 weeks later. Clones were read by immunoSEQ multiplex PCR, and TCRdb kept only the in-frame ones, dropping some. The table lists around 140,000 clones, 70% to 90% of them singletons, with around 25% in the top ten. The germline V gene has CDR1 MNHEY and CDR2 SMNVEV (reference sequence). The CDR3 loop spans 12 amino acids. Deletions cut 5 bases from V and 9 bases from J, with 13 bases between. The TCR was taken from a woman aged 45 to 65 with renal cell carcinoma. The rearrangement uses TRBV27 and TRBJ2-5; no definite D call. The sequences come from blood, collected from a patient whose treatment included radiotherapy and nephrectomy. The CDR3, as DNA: TGTGCCAGCAGTCCTGATATGTATGCCCAGTACTTC. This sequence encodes CASSPDMYAQYF.